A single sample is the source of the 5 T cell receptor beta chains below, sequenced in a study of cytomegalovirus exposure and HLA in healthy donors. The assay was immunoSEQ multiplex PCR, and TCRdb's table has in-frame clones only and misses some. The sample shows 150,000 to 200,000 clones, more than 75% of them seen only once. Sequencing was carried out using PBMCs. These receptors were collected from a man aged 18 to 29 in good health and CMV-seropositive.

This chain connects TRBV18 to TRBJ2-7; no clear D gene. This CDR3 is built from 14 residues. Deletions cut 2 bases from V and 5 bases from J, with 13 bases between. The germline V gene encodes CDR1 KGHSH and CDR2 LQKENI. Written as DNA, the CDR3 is TGTGCCAGCTCACCAGCAGGATTTTCTAACGAGCAGTACTTC. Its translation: CASSPAGFSNEQYF.

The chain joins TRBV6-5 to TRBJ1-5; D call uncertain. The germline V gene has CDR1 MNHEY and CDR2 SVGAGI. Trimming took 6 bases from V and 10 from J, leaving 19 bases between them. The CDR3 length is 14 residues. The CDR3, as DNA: TGTGCCAGCAGATCTTCCCGGAGGGAGGATCCCCAGCATTTT. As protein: CASRSSRREDPQHF.

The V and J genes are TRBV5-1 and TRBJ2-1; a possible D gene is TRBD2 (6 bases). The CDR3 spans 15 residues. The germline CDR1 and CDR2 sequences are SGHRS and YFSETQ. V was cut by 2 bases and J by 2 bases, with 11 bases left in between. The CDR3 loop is CASSFVAVAYNEQFF. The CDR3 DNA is TGCGCCAGCAGCTTCGTAGCGGTTGCCTACAATGAGCAGTTCTTC. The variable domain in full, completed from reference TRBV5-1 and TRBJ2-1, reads KAGVTQTPRYLIKTRGQQVTLSCSPISGHRSVSWYQQTPGQGLQFLFEYFSETQRNKGNFPGRFSGRQFSNSRSEMNVSTLELGDSALYLCASSFVAVAYNEQFFGPGTRLTVL.

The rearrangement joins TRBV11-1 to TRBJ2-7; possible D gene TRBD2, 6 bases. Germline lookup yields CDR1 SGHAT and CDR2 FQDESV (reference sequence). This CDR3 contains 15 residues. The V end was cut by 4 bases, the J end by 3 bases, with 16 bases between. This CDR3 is CASSSRGSGFYEQYF. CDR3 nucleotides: TGTGCCAGCAGCTCACGGGGTAGCGGCTTCTACGAGCAGTACTTC.

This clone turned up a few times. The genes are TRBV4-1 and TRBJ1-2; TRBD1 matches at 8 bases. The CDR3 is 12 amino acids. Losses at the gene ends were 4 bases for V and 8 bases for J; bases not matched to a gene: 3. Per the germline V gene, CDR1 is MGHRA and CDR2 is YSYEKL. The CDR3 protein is CASSRTGKGYTF. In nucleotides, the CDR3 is TGCGCCAGCAGCCGGACAGGGAAAGGCTACACCTTC.